This T cell receptor beta chain was found in a study of blood T cell repertoires in COVID-19. Study details: T cells, B-cell-depleted T cells, or PBMCs supplied cDNA or gDNA.

As originally analysed: Cell counts per sample came from amplifying reference gene primers. Data came from immunoSEQ multiplex PCR; TCRdb stores just in-frame clones and leaves some out. The V and J calls and clone size come from that table; D and trimming were worked out from the DNA. The data contain approximately 44,000 clones, nearly 90% of them singletons. The length of the CDR3 is 13 residues. Germline V lookup: CDR1 SGHTS, CDR2 YDEGEE. The ends were cut back, 5 bases at V and 4 bases at J, with 13 bases in the middle. The sample taken for sequencing was peripheral blood. The rearrangement joins TRBV5-8 to TRBJ2-7; perhaps TRBD2 as D (6 bases). The clonotype originates from a man aged 55 to 70 with acute or convalescent COVID-19. This chain's CDR3 is CASRRTGDYEQYF. In nucleotides, the CDR3 is TGTGCCAGCAGACGGACGGGAGATTACGAGCAGTACTTC.